The entry that follows covers one TCR beta chain sequence. The data originate from a study of cytomegalovirus exposure and HLA in healthy donors. PCR used 60 Vbeta primers and 13 Jbeta primers. Only in-frame clones appear in the TCRdb table, and some are missing; sequencing was by immunoSEQ multiplex PCR. The sample records about 140,000 clones, around four fifths being singletons. The CDR3 length is 14 residues. The V segment lost 7 bases and the J segment 5 bases; nucleotides outside the gene matches: 8. Germline V gives CDR1 SGHAT, CDR2 FQNNGV. The sample comprised PBMCs. The sequence was obtained from a middle-aged man in good health and CMV-seronegative. The chain recombines TRBV11-2 with TRBJ1-1, with 9 bases fitting TRBD1. The CDR3 coding sequence is TGTGCCAGCAACACAGGGGGCTTGGGGACTGAAGCTTTCTTT. Protein product: CASNTGGLGTEAFF. Using reference TRBV11-2 and TRBJ1-1 for the parts outside the CDR3, the full variable domain is EAGVAQSPRYKIIEKRQSVAFWCNPISGHATLYWYQQILGQGPKLLIQFQNNGVVDDSQLPKDRFSAERLKGVDSTLKIQPAKLEDSAVYLCASNTGGLGTEAFFGQGTRLTVV.